Listed below are T cell receptor beta chains from one sample, sequenced in a study of blood T cell repertoires in COVID-19. Clones were sequenced by immunoSEQ multiplex PCR, and TCRdb holds only the in-frame ones, with some missing. This table has just over 300,000 clones, approximately 85% appearing once. Sequenced material: PBMCs or T cells enriched from blood (not recorded which). All receptors come from a man under 40 who had recovered from COVID-19. Each CDR3 is given with its conserved first and last residue. A D gene is named only where the DNA matches it firmly. The size of a clone is reported for some rows only, either as once, few or many, or as a class for expanded clones.

j_call: TRBJ2-5; v_call: TRBV15; d_call: TRBD2; clone_size: few; cdr3_aa: CATSSTGTTGTQYF; cdr3_nt: TGTGCCACCAGCAGCACCGGGACTACGGGGACCCAGTACTTC
j_call: TRBJ1-2; v_call: TRBV6-5; d_call: -; clone_size: -; cdr3_aa: CASRTQARGYGYTF; cdr3_nt: TGTGCCAGCAGAACCCAGGCTAGGGGCTATGGCTACACCTTC
j_call: TRBJ2-1; v_call: TRBV12-5; d_call: -; clone_size: -; cdr3_aa: CASGSPVVSYNEQFF; cdr3_nt: TGTGCTAGTGGCTCGCCGGTTGTGTCCTACAATGAGCAGTTCTTC
j_call: TRBJ1-6; v_call: TRBV11-3; d_call: TRBD1; clone_size: -; cdr3_aa: CASSLGQGSSPLHF; cdr3_nt: TGTGCCAGCAGCCTGGGACAGGGGAGTTCACCCCTCCACTTT
j_call: TRBJ1-2; v_call: TRBV20-1; d_call: -; clone_size: -; cdr3_aa: CSASSPGMGNYGYTF; cdr3_nt: TGCAGTGCTAGTTCCCCGGGGATGGGGAACTATGGCTACACCTTC
j_call: TRBJ2-7; v_call: TRBV29-1; d_call: -; clone_size: -; cdr3_aa: CSVVGRGDFSYEQYF; cdr3_nt: TGCAGCGTTGTCGGTCGCGGGGACTTCTCCTACGAGCAGTACTTC
j_call: TRBJ1-1; v_call: TRBV7-9; d_call: -; clone_size: -; cdr3_aa: CASSLGEGEAFF; cdr3_nt: TGTGCCAGCAGCTTAGGGGAGGGTGAAGCTTTCTTT
j_call: TRBJ2-5; v_call: TRBV9; d_call: TRBD2; clone_size: -; cdr3_aa: CASSVIAGGETQYF; cdr3_nt: TGTGCCAGCAGCGTGATAGCGGGGGGTGAGACCCAGTACTTC
j_call: TRBJ2-5; v_call: TRBV10-2; d_call: -; clone_size: -; cdr3_aa: CASSHQGETQYF; cdr3_nt: TGCGCCAGCAGTCATCAGGGGGAGACCCAGTACTTC
j_call: TRBJ1-2; v_call: TRBV30; d_call: -; clone_size: -; cdr3_aa: CAWMDGGKTNYGYTF; cdr3_nt: TGTGCCTGGATGGATGGGGGGAAGACTAACTATGGCTACACCTTC
j_call: TRBJ1-2; v_call: TRBV5-4; d_call: -; clone_size: -; cdr3_aa: CASSLDGGYGYTF; cdr3_nt: TGTGCCAGCAGCTTGGATGGGGGGTATGGCTACACCTTC
j_call: TRBJ1-1; v_call: TRBV5-4; d_call: TRBD1; clone_size: -; cdr3_aa: CASSEGQGNTEAFF; cdr3_nt: TGTGCCAGCAGTGAGGGACAGGGGAACACTGAAGCTTTCTTT
j_call: TRBJ2-7; v_call: TRBV30; d_call: -; clone_size: -; cdr3_aa: CAWRYGQFYEQYF; cdr3_nt: TGTGCCTGGAGATACGGACAGTTCTACGAGCAGTACTTC
j_call: TRBJ2-4; v_call: TRBV6-5; d_call: -; clone_size: -; cdr3_aa: CASRVKGRWDIQYF; cdr3_nt: TGTGCCAGCCGAGTTAAAGGGAGGTGGGACATTCAGTACTTC
j_call: TRBJ1-2; v_call: TRBV9; d_call: -; clone_size: -; cdr3_aa: CASSVEAGAGGYTF; cdr3_nt: TGTGCCAGCAGCGTAGAGGCAGGGGCCGGTGGCTACACCTTC
j_call: TRBJ2-7; v_call: TRBV5-1; d_call: -; clone_size: -; cdr3_aa: CASSLASPSASYEQYF; cdr3_nt: TGCGCCAGCAGCTTGGCCAGCCCCAGCGCCAGCTACGAGCAGTACTTC
j_call: TRBJ2-3; v_call: TRBV5-6; d_call: -; clone_size: few; cdr3_aa: CASSPAAGWGTDTQYF; cdr3_nt: TGTGCCAGCAGCCCCGCGGCAGGGTGGGGCACAGATACGCAGTATTTT
j_call: TRBJ1-4; v_call: TRBV5-1; d_call: -; clone_size: -; cdr3_aa: CASSPGHEKLFF; cdr3_nt: TGCGCCAGCAGCCCAGGTCATGAAAAACTGTTTTTT
j_call: TRBJ2-5; v_call: TRBV24-1; d_call: TRBD1; clone_size: -; cdr3_aa: CATSEGTGGGQETQYF; cdr3_nt: TGTGCCACCAGTGAGGGGACAGGGGGTGGTCAAGAGACCCAGTACTTC
j_call: TRBJ1-6; v_call: TRBV11-2; d_call: TRBD1; clone_size: -; cdr3_aa: CASSSARQGDNSPLHF; cdr3_nt: TGTGCCAGCAGCTCGGCAAGGCAGGGGGATAATTCACCCCTCCACTTT
j_call: TRBJ2-7; v_call: TRBV5-6; d_call: TRBD1; clone_size: -; cdr3_aa: CASSTGQGKKYF; cdr3_nt: TGTGCCAGCAGCACCGGACAGGGGAAGAAGTACTTC
j_call: TRBJ1-2; v_call: TRBV19; d_call: -; clone_size: -; cdr3_aa: CATRGGAGFYGYTF; cdr3_nt: TGTGCCACCAGAGGGGGAGCAGGGTTCTATGGCTACACCTTC
j_call: TRBJ2-1; v_call: TRBV14; d_call: TRBD2; clone_size: -; cdr3_aa: CASSPVGTSLYEQFF; cdr3_nt: TGTGCCAGCAGCCCAGTTGGGACTAGTCTTTATGAGCAGTTCTTC
j_call: TRBJ1-4; v_call: TRBV15; d_call: -; clone_size: -; cdr3_aa: CATSRDGQSNEKLFF; cdr3_nt: TGTGCCACCAGCAGAGACGGACAGAGTAATGAAAAACTGTTTTTT
j_call: TRBJ1-4; v_call: TRBV14; d_call: -; clone_size: -; cdr3_aa: CASSPQGKKLFF; cdr3_nt: TGTGCCAGCAGCCCCCAGGGGAAAAAACTGTTTTTT
j_call: TRBJ1-2; v_call: TRBV6-5; d_call: TRBD1; clone_size: -; cdr3_aa: CASSSRGQGHGYTF; cdr3_nt: TGTGCCAGCAGCTCGCGTGGACAGGGTCATGGCTACACCTTC
j_call: TRBJ2-3; v_call: TRBV15; d_call: -; clone_size: -; cdr3_aa: CATREAGRRTDTQYF; cdr3_nt: TGTGCCACCAGGGAAGCGGGTAGAAGAACAGATACGCAGTATTTT
j_call: TRBJ2-2; v_call: TRBV30; d_call: -; clone_size: -; cdr3_aa: CAWNGQRNTGELFF; cdr3_nt: TGTGCCTGGAATGGACAAAGGAACACCGGGGAGCTGTTTTTT
j_call: TRBJ2-5; v_call: TRBV11-3; d_call: TRBD2; clone_size: -; cdr3_aa: CASSPGHASGGPQETQYF; cdr3_nt: TGTGCCAGCAGCCCGGGGCATGCTAGCGGGGGGCCCCAAGAGACCCAGTACTTC
j_call: TRBJ1-1; v_call: TRBV5-6; d_call: TRBD1; clone_size: -; cdr3_aa: CASGQGQMNTEAFF; cdr3_nt: TGTGCCAGCGGACAGGGACAGATGAACACTGAAGCTTTCTTT
j_call: TRBJ1-6; v_call: TRBV12-3/TRBV12-4; d_call: TRBD1; clone_size: -; cdr3_aa: CASSRDRASPLHF; cdr3_nt: TGTGCCAGCAGTCGGGACAGGGCTTCACCCCTCCACTTT
j_call: TRBJ2-5; v_call: TRBV27; d_call: -; clone_size: -; cdr3_aa: CASSSRGSLGETQYF; cdr3_nt: TGTGCCAGCAGTTCTCGGGGGAGCTTGGGGGAGACCCAGTACTTC
j_call: TRBJ2-3; v_call: TRBV27; d_call: -; clone_size: -; cdr3_aa: CASSLMGQGDTQYF; cdr3_nt: TGTGCCAGCAGTTTGATGGGGCAGGGAGATACGCAGTATTTT
j_call: TRBJ1-4; v_call: TRBV5-1; d_call: TRBD1; clone_size: once; cdr3_aa: CASSLVRDRGQVSEKLFF; cdr3_nt: TGCGCCAGCAGCTTGGTGAGGGACAGGGGGCAGGTGAGTGAAAAACTGTTTTTT
j_call: TRBJ2-5; v_call: TRBV12-5; d_call: -; clone_size: -; cdr3_aa: CASGLGGGVGGWIQYF; cdr3_nt: TGTGCTAGTGGTTTGGGGGGCGGAGTTGGAGGGTGGATCCAGTACTTC
j_call: TRBJ1-1; v_call: TRBV7-8; d_call: -; clone_size: -; cdr3_aa: CASSLAATGEIRVF; cdr3_nt: TGTGCCAGCAGCTTGGCCGCGACAGGTGAAATAAGGGTCTTT
j_call: TRBJ2-7; v_call: TRBV25-1; d_call: -; clone_size: -; cdr3_aa: CASSRSRETDEQYF; cdr3_nt: TGTGCCAGCAGTAGAAGCAGGGAAACCGACGAGCAGTACTTC
j_call: TRBJ1-6; v_call: TRBV30; d_call: -; clone_size: -; cdr3_aa: CAWTSAGRTLHF; cdr3_nt: TGTGCCTGGACGTCCGCGGGTCGAACCCTCCACTTT
j_call: TRBJ2-7; v_call: TRBV6-1; d_call: TRBD1; clone_size: -; cdr3_aa: CASGDRAYEQYF; cdr3_nt: TGTGCCAGTGGGGACAGGGCCTACGAGCAGTACTTC
j_call: TRBJ1-2; v_call: TRBV6-5; d_call: TRBD1; clone_size: -; cdr3_aa: CASMGTGKFGGYTF; cdr3_nt: TGTGCCAGCATGGGGACAGGGAAATTTGGCGGCTACACCTTC
j_call: TRBJ2-7; v_call: TRBV7-2; d_call: -; clone_size: -; cdr3_aa: CASSPMTASYEQYF; cdr3_nt: TGTGCCAGCAGCCCGATGACAGCATCCTACGAGCAGTACTTC
j_call: TRBJ1-1; v_call: TRBV20-1; d_call: -; clone_size: -; cdr3_aa: CSASKTGNTEAFF; cdr3_nt: TGCAGTGCAAGTAAGACAGGGAACACTGAAGCTTTCTTT
j_call: TRBJ1-2; v_call: TRBV7-2; d_call: TRBD1; clone_size: -; cdr3_aa: CASSSTGTGGGGYTF; cdr3_nt: TGTGCCAGCAGCTCGACCGGGACAGGGGGTGGAGGCTACACCTTC
j_call: TRBJ1-5; v_call: TRBV7-2; d_call: -; clone_size: -; cdr3_aa: CASSLGVSQPQHF; cdr3_nt: TGTGCCAGCAGCTTAGGCGTTAGTCAGCCCCAGCATTTT
j_call: TRBJ2-3; v_call: TRBV2; d_call: TRBD2; clone_size: -; cdr3_aa: CASSDQRGGGADTQYF; cdr3_nt: TGTGCCAGCAGCGACCAACGGGGGGGTGGGGCAGATACGCAGTATTTT